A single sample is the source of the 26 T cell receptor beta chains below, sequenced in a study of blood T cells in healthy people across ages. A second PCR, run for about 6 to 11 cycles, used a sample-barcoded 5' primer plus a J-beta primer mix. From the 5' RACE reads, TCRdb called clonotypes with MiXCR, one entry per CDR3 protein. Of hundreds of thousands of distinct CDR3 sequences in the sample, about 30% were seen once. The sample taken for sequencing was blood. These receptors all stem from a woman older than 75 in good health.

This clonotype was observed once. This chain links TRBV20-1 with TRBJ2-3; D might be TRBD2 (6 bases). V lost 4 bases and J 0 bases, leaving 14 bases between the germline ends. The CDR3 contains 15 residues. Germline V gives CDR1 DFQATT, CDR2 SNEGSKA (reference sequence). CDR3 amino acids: CSATLRDWSTDTQYF. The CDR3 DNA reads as TGCAGTGCTACCCTCCGGGACTGGAGCACAGATACGCAGTATTTT.

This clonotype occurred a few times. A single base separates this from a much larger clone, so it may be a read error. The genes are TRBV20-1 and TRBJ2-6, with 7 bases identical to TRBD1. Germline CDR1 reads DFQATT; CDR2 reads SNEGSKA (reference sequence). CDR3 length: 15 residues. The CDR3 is CSASEQGKGANVRTF. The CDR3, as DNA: TGCAGTGCTAGTGAACAGGGGAAAGGGGCCAACGTCCGGACTTTC.

For the CDR3, the DNA is TGTGCCACCAGTGATGCCGGGACCCCGGGGACCCAGTACTTC. It is translated as CATSDAGTPGTQYF. The chain is built from TRBV24-1 and TRBJ2-5; D is tentatively TRBD1 or TRBD2 (5 bases each). The CDR3 consists of 14 residues. The germline V and J ends were trimmed by 3 bases and 7 bases, with 14 bases remaining between them. Germline lookup yields CDR1 KGHDR and CDR2 SFDVKD.

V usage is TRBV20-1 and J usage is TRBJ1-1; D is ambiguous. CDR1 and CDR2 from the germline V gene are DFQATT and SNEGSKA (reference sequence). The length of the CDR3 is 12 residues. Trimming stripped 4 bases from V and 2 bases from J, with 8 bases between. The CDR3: CSAIRQNTEAFF. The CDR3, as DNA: TGCAGTGCTATTCGTCAAAACACTGAAGCTTTCTTT.

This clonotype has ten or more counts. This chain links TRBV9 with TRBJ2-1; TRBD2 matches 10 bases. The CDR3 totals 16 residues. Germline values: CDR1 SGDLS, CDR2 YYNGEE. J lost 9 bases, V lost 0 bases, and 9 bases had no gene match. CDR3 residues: CASSVGGASGGLEQFF. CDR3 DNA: TGTGCCAGCAGCGTAGGTGGGGCTAGCGGGGGCCTTGAGCAGTTCTTC.

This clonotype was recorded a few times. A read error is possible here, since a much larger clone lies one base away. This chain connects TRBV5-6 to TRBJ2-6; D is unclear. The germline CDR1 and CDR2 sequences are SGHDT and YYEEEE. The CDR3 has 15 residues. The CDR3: CTSSLLRIELNVLTF. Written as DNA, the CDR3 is TGTACCAGCAGCTTGTTACGGATCGAGCTCAACGTCCTGACTTTC.

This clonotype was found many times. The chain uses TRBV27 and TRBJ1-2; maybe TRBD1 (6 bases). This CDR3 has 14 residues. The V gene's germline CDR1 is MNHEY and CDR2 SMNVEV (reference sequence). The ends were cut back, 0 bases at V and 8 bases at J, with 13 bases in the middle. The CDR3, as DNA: TGTGCCAGCAGTTTATCGACAGGCTTGGGGGGCTACACCTTC. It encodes CASSLSTGLGGYTF.

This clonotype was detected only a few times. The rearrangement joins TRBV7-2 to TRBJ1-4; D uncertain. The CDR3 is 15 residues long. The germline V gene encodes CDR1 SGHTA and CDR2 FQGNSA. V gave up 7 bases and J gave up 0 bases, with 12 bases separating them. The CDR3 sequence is CASTSQPATNEKLFF. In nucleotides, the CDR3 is TGTGCCAGCACCTCCCAGCCTGCAACTAATGAAAAACTGTTTTTT.

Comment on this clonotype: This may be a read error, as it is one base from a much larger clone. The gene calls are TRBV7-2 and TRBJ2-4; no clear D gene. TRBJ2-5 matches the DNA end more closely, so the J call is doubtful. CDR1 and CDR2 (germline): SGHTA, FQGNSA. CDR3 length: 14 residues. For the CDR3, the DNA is TGTCCCAGCAGCCAAGGCGGCGGCCAAGAGACCCAGTACTTC. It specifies CPSSQGGGQETQYF.

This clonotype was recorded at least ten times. CDR3 coding DNA: TGCAGCGTCGACAGGGTGAACACTGAAGCTTTCTTT. Its protein product is CSVDRVNTEAFF. This chain joins TRBV29-1 and TRBJ1-1; 7 positions agree with TRBD1. Per germline, CDR1 SQVTM and CDR2 ANQGSEA. CDR3 length: 12 amino acids. Trimming cost V 6 bases and J 0 bases; bases outside gene matches: 1.

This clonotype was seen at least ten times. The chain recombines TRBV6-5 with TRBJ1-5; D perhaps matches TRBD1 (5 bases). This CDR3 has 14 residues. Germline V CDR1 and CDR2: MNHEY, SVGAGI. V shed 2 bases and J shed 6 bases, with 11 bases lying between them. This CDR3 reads CASSYRDGGQPQHF. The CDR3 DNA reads TGTGCCAGCAGTTACCGGGACGGGGGTCAGCCCCAGCATTTT.

In DNA form, the CDR3 reads TGTGCCAGCAGTGCAGGGGGCAGGTATCAGCCCCAGCATTTT. Protein product: CASSAGGRYQPQHF. The rearrangement joins TRBV27 to TRBJ1-5; 8 nucleotides align to TRBD1. The trim removed 5 bases at V and 5 bases at J, leaving 5 bases unmatched. This CDR3 has 14 residues. Per the germline V gene, CDR1 is MNHEY and CDR2 is SMNVEV (reference sequence).

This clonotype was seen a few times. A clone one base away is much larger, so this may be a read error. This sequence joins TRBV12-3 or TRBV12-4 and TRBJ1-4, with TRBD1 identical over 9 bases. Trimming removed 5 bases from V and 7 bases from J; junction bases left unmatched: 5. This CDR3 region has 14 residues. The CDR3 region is CASSQQGASEKLFF. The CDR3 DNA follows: TGTGCCAGCAGTCAACAGGGGGCAAGTGAAAAACTGTTTTTT.

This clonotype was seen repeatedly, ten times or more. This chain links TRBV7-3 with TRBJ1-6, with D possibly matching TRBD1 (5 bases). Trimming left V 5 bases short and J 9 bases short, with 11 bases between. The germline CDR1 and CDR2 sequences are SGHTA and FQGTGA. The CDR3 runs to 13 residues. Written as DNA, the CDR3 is TGTGCCAGCAGCGACGGGGGATCTTCACCCCTCCACTTT. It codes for CASSDGGSSPLHF.

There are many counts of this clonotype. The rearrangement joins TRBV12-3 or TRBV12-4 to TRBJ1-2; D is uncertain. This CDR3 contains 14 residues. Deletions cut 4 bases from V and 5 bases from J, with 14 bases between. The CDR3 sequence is CASSSRSLLYGYTF. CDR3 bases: TGTGCCAGCAGTTCCCGGTCCCTCTTATATGGCTACACCTTC.

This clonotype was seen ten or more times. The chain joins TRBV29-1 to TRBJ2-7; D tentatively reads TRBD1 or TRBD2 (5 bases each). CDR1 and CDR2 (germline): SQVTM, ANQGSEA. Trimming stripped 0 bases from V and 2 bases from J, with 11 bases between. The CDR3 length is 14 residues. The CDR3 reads CSVEDPGTTYEQYF. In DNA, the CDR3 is TGCAGCGTTGAAGACCCCGGGACGACCTACGAGCAGTACTTC.

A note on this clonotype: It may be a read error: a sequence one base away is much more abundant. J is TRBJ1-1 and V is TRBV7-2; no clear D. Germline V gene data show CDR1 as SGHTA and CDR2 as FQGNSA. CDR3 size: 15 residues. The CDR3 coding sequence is TGTGCCAGCACCCCGGACCCGGGAGCGAACACTGGAGCTTTCTTT. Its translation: CASTPDPGANTGAFF.

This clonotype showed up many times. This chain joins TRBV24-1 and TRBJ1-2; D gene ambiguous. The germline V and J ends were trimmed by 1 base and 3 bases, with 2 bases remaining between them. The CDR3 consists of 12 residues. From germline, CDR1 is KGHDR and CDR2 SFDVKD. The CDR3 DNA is TGTGCCACCAGTGATTTTGACTATGGCTACACCTTC. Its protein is CATSDFDYGYTF.

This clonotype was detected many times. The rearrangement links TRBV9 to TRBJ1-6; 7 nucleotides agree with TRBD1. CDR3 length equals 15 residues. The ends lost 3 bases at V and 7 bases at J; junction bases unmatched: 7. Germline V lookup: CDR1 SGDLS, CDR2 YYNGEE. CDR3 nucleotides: TGTGCCAGCAGCGAGGGGGGGACAGAGAATTCACCCCTCCACTTT. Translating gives CASSEGGTENSPLHF.

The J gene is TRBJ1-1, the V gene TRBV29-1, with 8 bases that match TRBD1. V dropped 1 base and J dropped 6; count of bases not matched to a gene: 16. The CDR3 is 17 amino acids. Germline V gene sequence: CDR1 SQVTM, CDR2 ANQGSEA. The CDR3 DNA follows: TGCAGCGTTGAAGGCGGAGGAGACAGGGGATATCCCCCTGAAGCTTTCTTT. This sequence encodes CSVEGGGDRGYPPEAFF.

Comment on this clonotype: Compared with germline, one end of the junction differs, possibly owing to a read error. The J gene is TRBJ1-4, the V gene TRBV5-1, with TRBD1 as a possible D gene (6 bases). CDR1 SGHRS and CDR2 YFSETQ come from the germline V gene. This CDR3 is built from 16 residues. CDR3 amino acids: CASSSDLGGGNEKRFF. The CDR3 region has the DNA TGCGCCAGCAGCTCCGACCTGGGAGGGGGGAATGAAAAACGGTTTTTT.

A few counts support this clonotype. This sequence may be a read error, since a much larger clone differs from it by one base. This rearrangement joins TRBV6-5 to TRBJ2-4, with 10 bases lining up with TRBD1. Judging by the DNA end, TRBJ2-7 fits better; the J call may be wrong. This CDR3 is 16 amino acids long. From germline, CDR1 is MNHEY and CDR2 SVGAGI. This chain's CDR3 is CASSSIGQGVTHEQYF. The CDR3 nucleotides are TGTGCCAGCAGCTCTATAGGACAGGGGGTCACCCACGAGCAGTACTTC.

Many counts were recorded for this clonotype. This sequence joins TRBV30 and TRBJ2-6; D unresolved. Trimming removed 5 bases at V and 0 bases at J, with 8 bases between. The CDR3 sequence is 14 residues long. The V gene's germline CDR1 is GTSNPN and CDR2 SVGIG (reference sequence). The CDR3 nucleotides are TGTGCCTGGCGCCACAACTCTGGGGCCAACGTCCTGACTTTC. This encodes CAWRHNSGANVLTF.

The CDR3: CASSQATGAGGYTF. CDR3 in DNA: TGTGCCAGCAGCCAAGCCACGGGGGCTGGTGGCTACACCTTC. The genes are TRBV3-1 and TRBJ1-2, with D tentatively TRBD1 (6 bases). V was clipped by 1 base and J by 7 bases, with 13 bases between them. Germline CDR1 LGHDT, CDR2 YNNKEL (reference sequence). CDR3 length equals 14 residues.

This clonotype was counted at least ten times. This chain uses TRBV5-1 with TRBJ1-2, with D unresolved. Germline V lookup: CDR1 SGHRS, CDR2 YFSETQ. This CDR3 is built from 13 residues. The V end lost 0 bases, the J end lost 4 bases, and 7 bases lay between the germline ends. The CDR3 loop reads CASSLAEGYGYTF. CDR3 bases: TGCGCCAGCAGCTTGGCGGAGGGCTATGGCTACACCTTC.

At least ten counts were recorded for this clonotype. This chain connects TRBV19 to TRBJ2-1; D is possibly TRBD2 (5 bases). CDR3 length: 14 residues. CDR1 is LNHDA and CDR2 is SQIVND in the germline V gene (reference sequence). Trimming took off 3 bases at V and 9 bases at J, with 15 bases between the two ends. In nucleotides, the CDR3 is TGTGCCAGTAGTATGCTTCCCGGACTGGGTGAGCAGTTCTTC. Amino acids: CASSMLPGLGEQFF.